Each of the 24 T cell receptor beta chains below was sequenced from the same sample in a study of blood T cell repertoires in COVID-19. Profiled with immunoSEQ multiplex PCR; TCRdb holds only in-frame clones, not every one. The table lists approximately 110,000 clones, 80% to 90% of them singletons. Sequencing used peripheral blood. All receptors come from a woman of 80 years or more with acute or convalescent COVID-19.

The chain couples TRBV5-6 to TRBJ2-2, with D uncertain. The length of the CDR3 is 13 residues. Trimming took off 0 bases at V and 6 bases at J, with 6 bases between the two ends. Germline lookup yields CDR1 SGHDT and CDR2 YYEEEE. This CDR3 reads CASSLVGSGELFF. CDR3 bases: TGTGCCAGCAGCTTGGTTGGCTCCGGGGAGCTGTTTTTT.

V is TRBV19 and J is TRBJ2-1; 9 bases line up with TRBD2. The germline V gene encodes CDR1 LNHDA and CDR2 SQIVND (reference sequence). This CDR3 is built from 14 residues. J was trimmed by 6 bases and V by 6 bases; bases with no gene match: 6. The CDR3 DNA reads as TGTGCCAGTAGGGGCGGGGGGGCCGCCAATGAGCAGTTCTTC. Its protein product is CASRGGGAANEQFF.

CDR3 DNA sequence: TGTGCCAAACGCCCGACTAGCGGGGAACGCACAGATACGCAGTATTTT. This codes for CAKRPTSGERTDTQYF. This chain uses TRBV6-4 with TRBJ2-3; 11 bases line up with TRBD2. The junction had 10 bases not matched to a gene; V was cut back by 10 bases and J by 1 base. The germline CDR1 and CDR2 sequences are MRHNA and SNTAGT. The CDR3 sequence is 16 residues long.

This sequence joins TRBV19 and TRBJ2-6, with 9 bases fitting TRBD1. This CDR3 is 18 amino acids long. In germline, CDR1 is LNHDA, CDR2 SQIVND (reference sequence). The ends lost 5 bases at V and 3 bases at J; junction bases unmatched: 11. The DNA for the CDR3 is TGTGCCAGTAGTGGCCGCCGGGACAGGGCCGATGGGGCCAACGTCCTGACTTTC. Its translation: CASSGRRDRADGANVLTF. The variable domain in full, with the rest retrieved from reference TRBV19 and TRBJ2-6, is DGGITQSPKYLFRKEGQNVTLSCEQNLNHDAMYWYRQDPGQGLRLIYYSQIVNDFQKGDIAEGYSVSREKKESFPLTVTSAQKNPTAFYLCASSGRRDRADGANVLTFGAGSRLTVL.

The chain links TRBV14 to TRBJ2-7, with D maybe TRBD2 (5 bases). This CDR3 comprises 19 residues. Germline V gives CDR1 SGHDN, CDR2 FVKESK. The V gene lost 0 bases and the J gene lost 0 bases, with 21 bases spanning the gap. CDR3 nucleotides: TGTGCCAGCAGCCAAGATTACCCTCTTTCCCTGAGGGACTCCTACGAGCAGTACTTC. Translating it yields CASSQDYPLSLRDSYEQYF.

This clone was counted a single time. The rearrangement links TRBV28 to TRBJ2-7; 9 bases line up with TRBD1. Gene TRBJ2-1 matches the end of the DNA better, so the J call may be wrong. This CDR3 comprises 15 residues. Germline V gene data show CDR1 as MDHEN and CDR2 as SYDVKM. The CDR3 sequence is CASLTRDRAYNEQFF. Written as DNA, the CDR3 is TGTGCCAGCCTTACCCGGGACAGGGCCTACAATGAGCAGTTCTTC.

The chain recombines TRBV5-6 with TRBJ1-2, with 9 bases identical to TRBD1. Trimming cost V 5 bases and J 7 bases; bases outside gene matches: 9. The germline V gene encodes CDR1 SGHDT and CDR2 YYEEEE. There are 14 residues in the CDR3. This CDR3 is CASSQNRGLRGYTF. The CDR3 DNA follows: TGTGCCAGCAGTCAGAACAGGGGGCTACGTGGCTACACCTTC.

This clone was seen a few times. The chain has TRBV27 and TRBJ1-2; D remains unclear. Trimming left V 4 bases short and J 5 bases short, with 17 bases between. CDR3 length: 15 amino acids. Germline values: CDR1 MNHEY, CDR2 SMNVEV (reference sequence). The CDR3: CASSSTPRARYGYTF. The CDR3 DNA is TGTGCCAGCAGTTCGACCCCGCGGGCTAGGTATGGCTACACCTTC.

V usage is TRBV5-1 and J usage is TRBJ2-1; perhaps TRBD1 as D (6 bases). CDR1 SGHRS and CDR2 YFSETQ come from the germline V gene. The length of the CDR3 is 12 residues. V was clipped by 5 bases and J by 10 bases, with 13 bases between them. The CDR3 DNA reads TGCGCCAGCAGACAACAGGGTGGAGAGCAGTTCTTC. Its protein is CASRQQGGEQFF.

This rearrangement joins TRBV5-5 to TRBJ2-5; TRBD2 matches at 7 bases. The CDR3 sequence is 13 residues long. Germline CDR1 and CDR2: SGHKS and YYEKEE (reference sequence). Trimming at V came to 1 base and at J to 5 bases, leaving 2 bases not matched to a gene. CDR3 in DNA: TGTGCCAGCAGCTTGCGGGGGGAGGAGACCCAGTACTTC. It is translated as CASSLRGEETQYF. Complete variable domain (other parts from reference TRBV5-5 and TRBJ2-5): DAGVTQSPTHLIKTRGQQVTLRCSPISGHKSVSWYQQVLGQGPQFIFQYYEKEERGRGNFPDRFSARQFPNYSSELNVNALLLGDSALYLCASSLRGEETQYFGPGTRLLVL.

V usage is TRBV7-6 and J usage is TRBJ2-2; D may be TRBD2 (5 bases). The CDR3 sequence is 15 residues long. V shed 6 bases and J shed 4 bases, with 15 bases lying between them. CDR1 is SGHVS, CDR2 FNYEAQ, per germline. This CDR3 is CASSSGPRGTGELFF. The DNA of the CDR3 is TGTGCCAGCAGTTCCGGGCCTCGGGGCACCGGGGAGCTGTTTTTT.

This sequence joins TRBV9 and TRBJ2-3, with D tentatively TRBD2 (7 bases). CDR1 SGDLS and CDR2 YYNGEE come from the germline V gene. V was shortened by 10 bases and J by 0 bases, with 15 bases between the two germline ends. This CDR3 has 14 amino acids. CDR3 loop: CAGEGDSSTDTQYF. CDR3 DNA: TGTGCCGGGGAGGGGGACTCTAGCACAGATACGCAGTATTTT.

The chain joins TRBV18 to TRBJ1-3; TRBD1 is a possible D gene (5 bases). Germline V gene data show CDR1 as KGHSH and CDR2 as LQKENI. CDR3 length: 16 amino acids. Trimming left V 0 bases short and J 0 bases short, with 9 bases between. This CDR3 is CASSPPGGVSGNTIYF. The CDR3 coding sequence is TGTGCCAGCTCACCACCGGGGGGAGTCTCTGGAAACACCATATATTTT.

The chain carries TRBV7-9 and TRBJ1-2; 9 nucleotides match TRBD1. The CDR3 runs to 14 residues. After removal of 1 base from V and 7 bases from J, the junction contained 4 bases not matched to a gene. In germline, CDR1 is SEHNR, CDR2 FQNEAQ (reference sequence). In DNA, the CDR3 is TGTGCCAGCAGCTTAGGGGGACAGGGCTTTGGCTACACCTTC. Translated: CASSLGGQGFGYTF. The variable domain in full, completed from reference TRBV7-9 and TRBJ1-2, reads DTGVSQNPRHKITKRGQNVTFRCDPISEHNRLYWYRQTLGQGPEFLTYFQNEAQLEKSRLLSDRFSAERPKGSFSTLEIQRTEQGDSAMYLCASSLGGQGFGYTFGSGTRLTVV.

This clone was seen just once. This chain uses TRBV6-5 with TRBJ1-4; no reliable D call. The length of the CDR3 is 14 residues. The V gene's germline CDR1 is MNHEY and CDR2 SVGAGI. Trimming took off 6 bases at V and 0 bases at J, with 8 bases between the two ends. The CDR3 region has the DNA TGTGCCAGCAGGTCCGGGACAACTAATGAAAAACTGTTTTTT. Its translation is CASRSGTTNEKLFF.

V and J are TRBV12-3 or TRBV12-4 and TRBJ2-7, with unresolved D. Trimming stripped 3 bases from V and 4 bases from J, with 7 bases between. CDR3 length: 12 residues. The CDR3 sequence: CASSFVAYEQYF. The CDR3 DNA sequence: TGTGCCAGCAGTTTTGTAGCATACGAGCAGTACTTC.

The V and J genes are TRBV7-9 and TRBJ1-5; D perhaps matches TRBD1 (5 bases). The CDR3 runs to 15 residues. Between the trimmed V and J ends, which lost 6 bases and 3 bases, there was a span of 15 bases. Germline V lookup: CDR1 SEHNR, CDR2 FQNEAQ (reference sequence). In nucleotides, the CDR3 is TGTGCCAGCAGGGCCAGAACAGGTTACAATCAGCCCCAGCATTTT. This gives the protein CASRARTGYNQPQHF.

The chain is built from TRBV10-2 and TRBJ2-2; 7 bases are shared with TRBD1. After removal of 5 bases from V and 4 bases from J, the junction contained 1 base not matched to a gene. Germline V lookup: CDR1 WSHSY, CDR2 SAAADI. The CDR3 sequence is 13 residues long. CDR3 DNA sequence: TGCGCCAGCAGTCAGGGGGTCACCGGGGAGCTGTTTTTT. It is translated as CASSQGVTGELFF.

The V and J genes are TRBV30 and TRBJ1-5, with TRBD1 as a possible D gene (5 bases). V was trimmed by 1 base and J by 5 bases, leaving 9 bases between them. Germline V gene sequence: CDR1 GTSNPN, CDR2 SVGIG (reference sequence). This CDR3 spans 13 amino acids. This CDR3 is CAWSGTRDQPQHF. The DNA for the CDR3 is TGTGCCTGGAGTGGGACAAGAGATCAGCCCCAGCATTTT.

This chain joins TRBV6-5 and TRBJ1-6; TRBD1 aligns across 8 bases. This CDR3 is built from 13 residues. V was pared by 7 bases and J by 7 bases, with 3 bases of the junction left unmatched. Germline CDR1 reads MNHEY; CDR2 reads SVGAGI. CDR3 nucleotide sequence: TGTGCCAGCACACGGGACAGGAATTCACCCCTCCACTTT. It encodes CASTRDRNSPLHF.

This chain links TRBV24-1 with TRBJ1-4, with 10 bases fitting TRBD1. V shed 5 bases, J shed 0 bases, and the junction held 2 bases outside the gene matches. Germline V gene sequence: CDR1 KGHDR, CDR2 SFDVKD. The CDR3 extends over 16 amino acids. The CDR3 here is CATSAGTGATNEKLFF. The CDR3 DNA follows: TGTGCCACCAGTGCAGGGACAGGGGCAACTAATGAAAAACTGTTTTTT.

This clone was seen a few times. The chain links TRBV24-1 to TRBJ2-7, with D maybe TRBD2 (6 bases). The V end lost 2 bases, the J end lost 7 bases, and 11 bases lay between the germline ends. The V gene's germline CDR1 is KGHDR and CDR2 SFDVKD. The CDR3 has 13 amino acids. The CDR3 bases are TGTGCCACCAGTGATTCTAGGAGGGAGGAGCAGTACTTC. Its protein product is CATSDSRREEQYF.

The chain employs TRBV6-5 and TRBJ2-7, with D unclear. V lost 4 bases and J lost 0, with 10 bases in between. The CDR3 spans 14 residues. Germline CDR1 MNHEY, CDR2 SVGAGI. CDR3 sequence (DNA): TGTGCCAGCAGTTCGGTGCCCCTCTCCTACGAGCAGTACTTC. It encodes CASSSVPLSYEQYF.

The chain recombines TRBV28 with TRBJ2-7; 8 positions match TRBD1. This CDR3 has 13 residues. CDR1 and CDR2 (germline): MDHEN, SYDVKM. The ends lost 10 bases at V and 2 bases at J; junction bases unmatched: 7. The CDR3 coding sequence is TGTGCCACCTTCAGGGGGCTCGCCTACGAGCAGTACTTC. Amino acids: CATFRGLAYEQYF.